Listed below are T cell receptor beta chains from one sample, sequenced in a study of CD8+CD57+ T cells in acquired aplastic anemia. In TCRdb, the reads were re-called with MiXCR into one record per CDR3 protein. The sample yields fewer than 250,000 distinct CDR3 sequences, around half seen once. The sequenced material came from sorted CD4+, CD8+, or CD8+CD57+ T cells (not recorded which) from PBMCs. These receptors were taken from a human donor in good health, serving as a control. The CDR3 runs from the conserved cysteine through the conserved F or W. The order of the fields is J gene, clone size, D gene, V gene, CDR3 DNA, CDR3 protein. The D gene is left open where the match is weak. Clone size, where shown, is once, few, many, or a class for clones that have expanded.

TRBJ1-2,.,.,TRBV19,TGTGCCAGTAGTAAGGGCAGACTTAACTATGGCTACACCTTC,CASSKGRLNYGYTF
TRBJ2-3,once,TRBD1,TRBV7-9,TGTGCCAGCAGGTCCAGGCTTGGACAGGGGAGCTCAGATACGCAGTATTTT,CASRSRLGQGSSDTQYF
TRBJ2-3,once,.,TRBV15,TGTGCCACCAGCAGAGGGGGTCGCACAGATACGCAGTATTTT,CATSRGGRTDTQYF
TRBJ2-3,.,.,TRBV25-1,TGTGCCAGCAGTGGCCTGGGGCGGACCACAGATACGCAGTATTTT,CASSGLGRTTDTQYF
TRBJ2-7,few,TRBD2,TRBV7-9,TGTGCCAGCAGCCAAGAGGCTAGCGGGAGCTCCTACGAGCGGTACTTC,CASSQEASGSSYERYF
TRBJ2-5,many,TRBD2,TRBV6-5,TGTGCCAGCAGGAGGACTAGCGGGGGCGGAGAGACCCAGTACTTC,CASRRTSGGGETQYF
TRBJ2-3,.,.,TRBV6-5,TGTGCCAGCCGTCATGCACTTACCACAGATACGCAGTATTTT,CASRHALTTDTQYF
TRBJ1-2,.,.,TRBV10-3,TGTGCCATCAGTGAGCCGGCAGGGGACGGCTACACCTTC,CAISEPAGDGYTF
TRBJ2-6,.,TRBD1,TRBV10-2,TGCGCCAGCAACGCCGGGACAGGGGGCGATGGTACTGGGGCCAACGTCCTGACTTTC,CASNAGTGGDGTGANVLTF
TRBJ1-4,.,TRBD1,TRBV18,TGTGCCAGCTCACCGGGACAGGCAACTAATGAAAAACTGTTTTTT,CASSPGQATNEKLFF
TRBJ1-6,.,.,TRBV7-6,TGTGCCAGCAGCTTAGGGGAGACCCCCTATAATTCACCCCTCCACTTT,CASSLGETPYNSPLHF
TRBJ2-7,many,TRBD1,TRBV5-6,TGTGCCAGCAGCGCAAGGACAGGGGCCCCTGACGAGCAGTACTTC,CASSARTGAPDEQYF
TRBJ2-7,few,.,TRBV2,TGTGCCAGCAGTGGGATGCGGCACTACGAGCAGTACTTC,CASSGMRHYEQYF
TRBJ1-6,many,TRBD1,TRBV19,TGTGCCAGTCGCGGGACAGAGCATTCACCCCTCCACTTT,CASRGTEHSPLHF
TRBJ2-3,many,.,TRBV5-8,TGTGCCAGCAGCTTGGGTAGCGGCAACACAGATACGCAGTATTTT,CASSLGSGNTDTQYF
TRBJ1-2,.,.,TRBV28,TGTGCCAGCAGTTATTCGGGGGCTAACTATGGCTACACCTTC,CASSYSGANYGYTF
TRBJ1-5,.,TRBD1,TRBV12-3/TRBV12-4,TGTGCCAGCAGTTTACGACCAGGGGGGCTTAATCAGCCCCAGCATTTT,CASSLRPGGLNQPQHF
TRBJ2-7,.,.,TRBV19,TGTGCCAGTAGTATTGGAGGACGGGTGGGGACCTACGAGCAGTACTTC,CASSIGGRVGTYEQYF
TRBJ1-1,many,.,TRBV20-1,TGCAGTGCTAGAGACGGGCAGCCTTCTACTGAAGCTTTCTTT,CSARDGQPSTEAFF
TRBJ1-2,.,.,TRBV19,TGTGCCAGTAGTACGCCCATCGAGAGGGGCTACACCTTC,CASSTPIERGYTF
TRBJ1-5,many,TRBD1,TRBV2,TGTGCCAGCAGTCCCACGGGGACAGGGACTTATAGCAATCAGCCCCAGCATTTT,CASSPTGTGTYSNQPQHF
TRBJ2-7,many,TRBD1,TRBV11-3,TGTGCCAGCAGCTTAGGAGGGGGCCGCTCCTACGAGCAGTACTTC,CASSLGGGRSYEQYF
TRBJ2-1,.,.,TRBV6-4,TGTGCCAGCAGTGACTCGGTGGGAGACTACAATGAGCAGTTCTTC,CASSDSVGDYNEQFF
TRBJ2-7,.,TRBD1,TRBV20-1,TGCAGTGCAACCCGGGACAGCGTCTCCTACGAGCAGTACTTC,CSATRDSVSYEQYF
TRBJ1-6,.,TRBD1,TRBV19,TGTGCCACAACGACAGGGGCGGCACCCCTCCACTTT,CATTTGAAPLHF
TRBJ1-6,.,TRBD1,TRBV29-1,TGCAGCGTTGCCGGGACAGACTACGGGCAGTACTTT,CSVAGTDYGQYF
TRBJ2-7,.,.,TRBV5-8,TGTGCCAGCAGCTCCAGCCCCTACGAGCAGTACTTC,CASSSSPYEQYF
TRBJ2-7,.,TRBD1,TRBV20-1,TGCAGTGCTAGAGATCTTTACAGGGGGTCGTACGAGCAGTACTTC,CSARDLYRGSYEQYF
TRBJ1-5,once,.,TRBV10-2,TGCGCCAGCAGTTACTCCGACGGGGAAGGACAGCCCCAGCATTTT,CASSYSDGEGQPQHF
TRBJ1-2,.,.,TRBV2,TGTGCCAGCCGACGGGACGGATCTAACTATGGCTACACCTTC,CASRRDGSNYGYTF
TRBJ2-5,.,.,TRBV15,TGTGCCACCAGCAGTAGCAGAACACGGGAGACCCAGTACTTC,CATSSSRTRETQYF
TRBJ1-2,.,.,TRBV27,TGTGCCAGCAGTTTATCGTTCAGTAGAGGCTATGGCTACACCTTC,CASSLSFSRGYGYTF
TRBJ1-1,.,.,TRBV7-8,TGTGCCAGCAGCCCGGACAGTAACACTGAAGCTTTCTTT,CASSPDSNTEAFF
TRBJ2-7,.,TRBD1,TRBV5-6,TGTGCCAGCAGCTTCCCGACAGGGGGCTACGAGCAGTACTTC,CASSFPTGGYEQYF
TRBJ2-3,many,TRBD1,TRBV20-1,TGCAGTGCTACGAATCGGGGACAGGGGACAGATACGCAGTATTTT,CSATNRGQGTDTQYF
TRBJ1-1,many,.,TRBV28,TGTGCCAGCAGTTGGGGCTTTACTGAAGCTTTCTTT,CASSWGFTEAFF
TRBJ1-5,many,TRBD1,TRBV6-5,TGTGCCAGCAGCCGCGGGACAGGGCTTAATCAGCCCCAGCATTTT,CASSRGTGLNQPQHF
TRBJ2-7,many,TRBD1,TRBV7-2,TGTGCCAGCAGCGGGAGGACAGGGGTCGAGCAGTACTTC,CASSGRTGVEQYF
TRBJ2-3,many,TRBD1,TRBV7-6,TGTGCCAGCAGCTTTCAACAGACAGGGTCGGGCACAGATACGCAGTATTTT,CASSFQQTGSGTDTQYF
TRBJ1-2,.,.,TRBV6-2/TRBV6-3,TGTGCCAGCAGTTACTCGACAGACTCTACAGGGAGTACATATGGCTACACCTTC,CASSYSTDSTGSTYGYTF
TRBJ2-7,once,TRBD2,TRBV5-1,TGCGCCAGCAGCTTGACTAGCGGGGGCTCCTACGAGCAGTACTTC,CASSLTSGGSYEQYF
TRBJ1-5,.,TRBD1,TRBV2,TGTGCCGGCAAAAGGGACAGTCAGGACTATCAGCCCCAGCATTTT,CAGKRDSQDYQPQHF
TRBJ1-4,.,TRBD1,TRBV20-1,TGCAGTGCTGTACAGGGGGGGGCTAATGAAAAACTGTTTTTT,CSAVQGGANEKLFF
TRBJ2-2,.,TRBD1,TRBV7-8,TGTGCCAGCAACTTTAGACTGGGGACAGAGAACACCGGGGAGCTGTTTTTT,CASNFRLGTENTGELFF
TRBJ1-6,.,.,TRBV11-2,TGTGCCAGCAGCTCCGGGGACTCGACGAATTCACCCCTCCACTTT,CASSSGDSTNSPLHF
TRBJ2-3,.,.,TRBV7-2,TGTGCCAGCAGGCCCCGCGACACCGGCACAGATACGCAGTATTTT,CASRPRDTGTDTQYF
TRBJ2-7,.,.,TRBV15,TGTGCCACCAGCAGGGAAAGGGGCTACGAGCAGTACTTC,CATSRERGYEQYF
TRBJ2-2,many,TRBD2,TRBV14,TGTGCCAGCAGACATACCGGGACTATCAACACCGGGGAGCTGTTTTTT,CASRHTGTINTGELFF
TRBJ1-1,.,TRBD1,TRBV19,TGTGCCAGTAGTATTCACAGGGGGGGCGGCACTGAAGCTTTCTTT,CASSIHRGGGTEAFF
TRBJ2-3,.,TRBD1,TRBV5-1,TGCGCCAGCAGCTTGGGGACAGGGGGGCTAGATACGCAGTATTTT,CASSLGTGGLDTQYF
TRBJ1-5,.,TRBD1,TRBV15,TGTGCCACCAGCAGAGATTGGCCTATAGGGACAGGGGATCAGCCCCAGCATTTT,CATSRDWPIGTGDQPQHF
TRBJ2-1,.,TRBD1,TRBV25-1,TGTGCCAGCAGTGCCGACAGGGGAACGGGTGAGCAGTTCTTC,CASSADRGTGEQFF
TRBJ2-1,.,.,TRBV7-9,TGTGCCAGCAGCTTTGAGGGAAGCTCCTACAATGAGCAGTTCTTC,CASSFEGSSYNEQFF
TRBJ1-5,.,TRBD1,TRBV7-9,TGTGCCAGCAGCTCGAGTAAGGACAGGAGGCCCCAGCATTTT,CASSSSKDRRPQHF
TRBJ2-7,few,.,TRBV20-1,TGCAGTGCTAGTTCTGTGGCACAGAGCTCCTACGAGCAGTACTTC,CSASSVAQSSYEQYF
TRBJ2-3,few,TRBD1,TRBV27,TGTGCCAGCAGTCCGGGGGACAGGGCTGGGGCAGATACGCAGTATTTT,CASSPGDRAGADTQYF
TRBJ2-5,.,TRBD1,TRBV20-1,TGCAGTGCTAGAAGGGGGACAGGGGGTAGGGGAGAGACCCAGTACTTC,CSARRGTGGRGETQYF
TRBJ2-1,many,.,TRBV7-8,TGTGCCAGCAGCTTAAGGGGGGGGGAACAGGGGTCCTACAATGAGCAGTTCTTC,CASSLRGGEQGSYNEQFF
TRBJ1-3,.,.,TRBV19,TGTGTCAGTAGCGCAGGACAGCTATTCTCTGGAAACACCATATATTTT,CVSSAGQLFSGNTIYF
TRBJ1-5,.,TRBD1,TRBV20-1,TGCAGTGCTAGAGAAGACAGGGGTAACCAGCCCCAGCATTTT,CSAREDRGNQPQHF